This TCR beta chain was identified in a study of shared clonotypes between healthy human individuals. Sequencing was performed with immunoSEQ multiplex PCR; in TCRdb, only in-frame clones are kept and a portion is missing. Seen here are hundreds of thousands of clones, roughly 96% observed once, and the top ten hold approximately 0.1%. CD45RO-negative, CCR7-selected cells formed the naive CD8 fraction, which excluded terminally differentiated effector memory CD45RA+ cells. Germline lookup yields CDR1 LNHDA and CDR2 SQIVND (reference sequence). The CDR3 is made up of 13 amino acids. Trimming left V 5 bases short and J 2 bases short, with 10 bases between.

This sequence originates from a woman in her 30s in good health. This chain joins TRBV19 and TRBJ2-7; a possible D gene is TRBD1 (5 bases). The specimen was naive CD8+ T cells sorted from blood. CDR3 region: CASSDRIAYEQYF. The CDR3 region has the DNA TGTGCCAGTAGTGACAGAATAGCCTACGAGCAGTACTTC.